A single TCR beta chain is shown here with its context. The antigen is undetermined. Assay used: immunoSEQ multiplex PCR; TCRdb lists only in-frame clones, some missing. The sample includes over 55,000 clones, 91% of them seen just once. The sample originates from a study of OX40 agonist ivuxolimab in advanced cancers. Findings and limits, study-wide: Averaged across samples, CD8+ T cells carried more expanded clones than CD4+ did.

The material sequenced was CD4+ or CD8+ T cells sorted from blood, taken in a trial of the OX40 agonist ivuxolimab. The receptor was isolated from an adult with an advanced solid tumor such as melanoma, head and neck, liver or kidney cancer.

CDR3 amino acids: CASSLMPVSTDTQYF. The CDR3 nucleotides read TGTGCCAGCAGCTTAATGCCAGTTAGCACAGATACGCAGTATTTT. This sequence joins TRBV7-3 and TRBJ2-3; no clear D. CDR3 length: 15 residues. Trimming took off 1 base at V and 0 bases at J, with 8 bases between the two ends. From germline, CDR1 is SGHTA and CDR2 FQGTGA. Full variable domain (outside the CDR3, taken from reference TRBV7-3 and TRBJ2-3): GAGVSQTPSNKVTEKGKYVELRCDPISGHTALYWYRQSLGQGPEFLIYFQGTGAADDSGLPNDRFFAVRPEGSVSTLKIQRTERGDSAVYLCASSLMPVSTDTQYFGPGTRLTVL.